Given below is one T cell receptor (beta chain) in context. What it recognizes is unknown. This PCR relied on a set of 60 Vbeta primers and 13 Jbeta primers. Libraries were prepared by immunoSEQ multiplex PCR; TCRdb keeps only in-frame clonotypes and omits some of them. The table lists 160,000 or so clones, roughly 79% of them singletons, with approximately 1% in the top ten. This record belongs to a study of cytomegalovirus exposure and HLA in healthy donors. Study findings and constraints: As a later analysis showed, several of the most significant clusters appeared to be linked to common viral pathogens. There were reportedly fewer N-insertions in an Asian-associated ancestry cluster than the roughly 670-donor mean, in a later analysis.

The clonotype was recovered from a woman aged 40 to 50 in good health and CMV-seronegative. Sequencing was performed on PBMCs.

The CDR3 DNA reads TGTGCCAGCAGTGAACGATGGGGACTAGATAGGGATGAGCAGTTCTTC. This sequence encodes CASSERWGLDRDEQFF. V usage is TRBV6-1 and J usage is TRBJ2-1; 8 bases agree with TRBD2. Germline-derived CDR1 and CDR2 are MNHNS and SASEGT. The CDR3 is made up of 16 amino acids. J lost 8 bases, V lost 2 bases, and 11 bases had no gene match.